What follows are 27 T cell receptor beta chains derived from one specimen sequenced in a study of OX40 agonist ivuxolimab in advanced cancers. Profiling relied on immunoSEQ multiplex PCR, and the TCRdb table lists in-frame clones only, not all of them. The sample holds about 52,000 clones, roughly 85% seen once. Sequencing used CD4+ or CD8+ T cells sorted from blood, obtained in a trial of the OX40 agonist ivuxolimab. Receptors were obtained from an adult with an advanced solid tumor such as melanoma, head and neck, liver or kidney cancer.

V usage is TRBV5-4 and J usage is TRBJ2-5; 8 bases fit TRBD1. The CDR3 runs to 13 residues. Germline lookup yields CDR1 SGHNT and CDR2 YYREEE (reference sequence). V was clipped by 4 bases and J by 5 bases; unmatched bases: 4. This chain's CDR3 is CASSPRTGETQYF. The CDR3 coding sequence is TGTGCCAGCAGCCCAAGGACAGGGGAGACCCAGTACTTC.

V gene TRBV5-4 combines with J gene TRBJ1-6; D is uncertain. The V gene's germline CDR1 is SGHNT and CDR2 YYREEE (reference sequence). Trimming took 1 base from V and 7 from J, leaving 12 bases between them. This CDR3 is 15 amino acids long. CDR3 region: CASSLPGIGNSPLHF. Written as DNA, the CDR3 is TGTGCCAGCAGCTTGCCGGGAATAGGAAATTCACCCCTCCACTTT.

The chain recombines TRBV6-1 with TRBJ1-5; tentative D call: TRBD1 (5 bases). This CDR3 contains 15 residues. In germline, CDR1 is MNHNS, CDR2 SASEGT. Trimming took 8 bases from V and 4 from J, leaving 18 bases between them. The DNA for the CDR3 is TGTGCCAGCTACGAAGCGGGGGGGGGTAATCAGCCCCAGCATTTT. Its translation: CASYEAGGGNQPQHF.

J is TRBJ2-7 and V is TRBV28; D possibly corresponds to TRBD2 (6 bases). CDR1 MDHEN and CDR2 SYDVKM come from the germline V gene. V was clipped by 1 base and J by 12 bases, with 16 bases between them. The CDR3 is 13 amino acids. The CDR3 nucleotides read TGTGCCAGCAGTTTATCGGCAAGGAGGGAGTCGTACTTC. This translates into CASSLSARRESYF.

The chain has TRBV7-9 and TRBJ1-1; D may be TRBD1 (6 bases). CDR3 size: 14 residues. Germline V gives CDR1 SEHNR, CDR2 FQNEAQ (reference sequence). V lost 3 bases and J 6 bases, leaving 14 bases between the germline ends. The CDR3 spells CASSFPDRRAEAFF. Here the CDR3 DNA reads TGTGCCAGCAGCTTCCCCGACAGGAGGGCTGAAGCTTTCTTT.

The genes are TRBV10-3 and TRBJ2-3; tentative D call: TRBD1 (5 bases). V lost 2 bases to trimming and J lost 1 base, with 19 bases between them. Germline loops: CDR1 ENHRY, CDR2 SYGVKD. The CDR3 runs to 18 residues. In DNA form, the CDR3 reads TGTGCCATCAGTGAGGTGCTGGGCGCAAGGGGTGGCACAGATACGCAGTATTTT. Protein: CAISEVLGARGGTDTQYF.

This rearrangement joins TRBV6-5 to TRBJ2-5; 7 bases fit TRBD1. The CDR3 consists of 16 residues. The V gene's germline CDR1 is MNHEY and CDR2 SVGAGI. The ends lost 0 bases at V and 2 bases at J; junction bases unmatched: 6. The CDR3 region is CASSYSPWTGQETQYF. CDR3 DNA sequence: TGTGCCAGCAGTTACTCCCCCTGGACAGGTCAAGAGACCCAGTACTTC.

The chain uses TRBV15 and TRBJ1-4; tentative D call: TRBD1 (6 bases). CDR1 and CDR2 from the germline V gene are LNHNV and YYDKDF (reference sequence). The CDR3 is made up of 16 amino acids. V shed 2 bases and J shed 2 bases, with 12 bases lying between them. CDR3 protein: CATSRTPGATNEKLFF. The CDR3 nucleotides are TGTGCCACCAGCAGAACCCCGGGGGCGACTAATGAAAAACTGTTTTTT. Combining the CDR3 with reference TRBV15 and TRBJ1-4 gives the whole variable domain DAMVIQNPRYQVTQFGKPVTLSCSQTLNHNVMYWYQQKSSQAPKLLFHYYDKDFNNEADTPDNFQSRRPNTSFCFLDIRSPGLGDTAMYLCATSRTPGATNEKLFFGSGTQLSVL.

The chain couples TRBV5-6 to TRBJ2-5; 9 bases match TRBD1. Trimming took 4 bases from V and 5 from J; bases not matched to a gene: 12. CDR1 SGHDT and CDR2 YYEEEE come from the germline V gene. This CDR3 is built from 16 residues. The CDR3 DNA reads as TGTGCCAGCAGCCACAGACCCGGGACAGGGCGCGAGACCCAGTACTTC. It codes for CASSHRPGTGRETQYF.

This sequence joins TRBV18 and TRBJ1-3, with 9 positions matching TRBD1. Germline CDR1 is KGHSH and CDR2 is LQKENI. With V trimmed by 0 bases and J by 6 bases, 3 bases remained unmatched. The CDR3 contains 15 residues. The CDR3 is CASSPPGTGLNTIYF. The CDR3 DNA is TGTGCCAGCTCACCACCAGGGACAGGGCTAAACACCATATATTTT.

This clone was counted between two and nine times. The chain is built from TRBV9 and TRBJ2-3; 9 bases are a match to TRBD2. V trimming: 0 bases; J trimming: 2 bases; junction bases outside the gene matches: 10. Germline V lookup: CDR1 SGDLS, CDR2 YYNGEE. CDR3 length: 18 amino acids. CDR3 loop: CASSVERTAGGPTDTQYF. The CDR3 coding sequence is TGTGCCAGCAGCGTAGAGCGCACGGCGGGGGGGCCCACAGATACGCAGTATTTT. Variable domain in full (rest from reference TRBV9 and TRBJ2-3): DSGVTQTPKHLITATGQRVTLRCSPRSGDLSVYWYQQSLDQGLQFLIQYYNGEERAKGNILERFSAQQFPDLHSELNLSSLELGDSALYFCASSVERTAGGPTDTQYFGPGTRLTVL.

The chain employs TRBV9 and TRBJ2-2; 8 nucleotides line up with TRBD2. From germline, CDR1 is SGDLS and CDR2 YYNGEE. The CDR3 consists of 14 residues. Trimming took 5 bases from V and 3 from J; bases not matched to a gene: 3. Written as DNA, the CDR3 is TGTGCCAGCAGTGCGGGGGGTCACACCGGGGAGCTGTTTTTT. Translated, it gives CASSAGGHTGELFF.

V and J are TRBV19 and TRBJ2-1, with D perhaps TRBD2 (7 bases). The CDR3 runs to 15 residues. Trimming removed 5 bases at V and 0 bases at J, with 11 bases between. CDR1 and CDR2 from the germline V gene are LNHDA and SQIVND (reference sequence). The CDR3 sequence: CASSLGGVSYNEQFF. As DNA, the CDR3 is TGTGCCAGTAGTTTAGGGGGGGTCTCCTACAATGAGCAGTTCTTC. The variable domain in full, with the rest retrieved from reference TRBV19 and TRBJ2-1, is DGGITQSPKYLFRKEGQNVTLSCEQNLNHDAMYWYRQDPGQGLRLIYYSQIVNDFQKGDIAEGYSVSREKKESFPLTVTSAQKNPTAFYLCASSLGGVSYNEQFFGPGTRLTVL.

The genes are TRBV29-1 and TRBJ2-7; 10 nucleotides agree with TRBD1. Trimming took 5 bases from V and 6 from J; bases not matched to a gene: 10. Germline loops: CDR1 SQVTM, CDR2 ANQGSEA. This CDR3 has 14 residues. CDR3 nucleotides: TGCAGCGTTCGACTGGGGACAGGGGTAGGCGAGCAGTACTTC. This codes for CSVRLGTGVGEQYF.

The rearrangement links TRBV2 to TRBJ1-4; TRBD1 agrees at 8 bases. From germline, CDR1 is SNHLY and CDR2 FYNNEI. The CDR3 is made up of 14 amino acids. V shed 2 bases and J 7 bases; nucleotides not matched to a gene: 3. Here the CDR3 DNA reads TGTGCCAGCAGTGAACGGACAGGGACTGAAAAACTGTTTTTT. As protein: CASSERTGTEKLFF.

The V and J genes are TRBV11-2 and TRBJ1-2; D possibly corresponds to TRBD1 (5 bases). CDR1 is SGHAT, CDR2 FQNNGV, per germline. V lost 0 bases, J lost 4 bases, and 15 bases lay in between. This CDR3 region has 16 residues. CDR3 nucleotides: TGTGCCAGCAGCTTAGATCGGTGGGGGGTGGCCTATGGCTACACCTTC. This translates into CASSLDRWGVAYGYTF.

The chain employs TRBV7-3 and TRBJ1-2; maybe TRBD1 (5 bases). Between the trimmed V and J ends, which lost 0 bases and 7 bases, there was a span of 9 bases. This CDR3 has 13 residues. Germline V lookup: CDR1 SGHTA, CDR2 FQGTGA. The DNA for the CDR3 is TGTGCCAGCAGCTTAACCACAGGAACTGGCTACACCTTC. It encodes CASSLTTGTGYTF.

This clone appeared a single time. The chain combines TRBV6-4 with TRBJ2-7; D not certain. The V and J ends lost 7 bases and 2 bases respectively, with 18 bases between them. There are 15 residues in the CDR3. CDR1 is MRHNA, CDR2 SNTAGT, per germline. Written as DNA, the CDR3 is TGTGCCAGCACGTTTCGGCACCCTATAGCCTACGAGCAGTACTTC. Amino acids: CASTFRHPIAYEQYF.

Of note for this clone: Other DNA sequences in the sample encode the same CDR3. The genes are TRBV6-5 and TRBJ1-2, with D perhaps TRBD1 (5 bases). CDR1 MNHEY and CDR2 SVGAGI come from the germline V gene. V was clipped by 2 bases and J by 3 bases, with 10 bases between them. CDR3 length equals 14 residues. CDR3 nucleotides: TGTGCCAGCAGTTACAGTGGGACCGACTATGGCTACACCTTC. Protein sequence: CASSYSGTDYGYTF.

The V call is TRBV28, the J call TRBJ2-1; a possible D gene is TRBD2 (5 bases). V was pared by 3 bases and J by 5 bases, with 8 bases between. CDR1 and CDR2 from the germline V gene are MDHEN and SYDVKM. CDR3 size: 13 residues. The CDR3 here is CASSFWENNEQFF. DNA for the CDR3: TGTGCCAGCAGTTTTTGGGAGAACAATGAGCAGTTCTTC.

This clone appeared once. The rearrangement uses TRBV11-3 and TRBJ1-1; no reliable D call. CDR1 and CDR2 from the germline V gene are SGHNT and YENEEA. Trimming took 1 base from V and 6 from J, leaving 6 bases between them. The CDR3 sequence is 12 residues long. In nucleotides, the CDR3 is TGTGCCAGCAGCTTAGGGAGGGCTGAAGCTTTCTTT. Encoded protein: CASSLGRAEAFF. Full variable domain (outside the CDR3, taken from reference TRBV11-3 and TRBJ1-1): EAGVVQSPRYKIIEKKQPVAFWCNPISGHNTLYWYLQNLGQGPELLIRYENEEAVDDSQLPKDRFSAERLKGVDSTLKIQPAELGDSAVYLCASSLGRAEAFFGQGTRLTVV.

The V call is TRBV18, the J call TRBJ1-2; D uncertain. V was trimmed by 3 bases and J by 7 bases, leaving 9 bases between them. The CDR3 is 12 residues long. The V gene's germline CDR1 is KGHSH and CDR2 LQKENI. CDR3 DNA sequence: TGTGCCAGCTCACCCCAGACTCGTGGCTACACCTTC. It yields the protein CASSPQTRGYTF.

This clone was detected only a few times. The chain is built from TRBV2 and TRBJ1-3; D uncertain. Germline lookup yields CDR1 SNHLY and CDR2 FYNNEI. The CDR3 is made up of 15 amino acids. V lost 6 bases, J lost 0 bases, and 12 bases lay in between. The CDR3 sequence: CASRLIGRSGNTIYF. CDR3 DNA: TGTGCCAGCAGGTTAATCGGCCGCTCTGGAAACACCATATATTTT.

The V gene is TRBV19, the J gene TRBJ1-5, with D tentatively TRBD1 (5 bases). The germline gives CDR1 LNHDA, CDR2 SQIVND (reference sequence). Trimming removed 1 base at V and 2 bases at J, with 12 bases between. The CDR3 runs 16 residues. The CDR3 reads CASSIAMGQGNQPQHF. CDR3 coding DNA: TGTGCCAGTAGTATAGCTATGGGGCAGGGCAATCAGCCCCAGCATTTT.

The J gene is TRBJ1-1, the V gene TRBV19, with 8 bases fitting TRBD1. The CDR3 has 14 amino acids. The germline gives CDR1 LNHDA, CDR2 SQIVND (reference sequence). J gave up 4 bases and V 1 base, and 2 bases lay outside the gene matches. The CDR3 bases are TGTGCCAGTAGTATAGTCGACAGGGGCACTGAAGCTTTCTTT. Translation gives CASSIVDRGTEAFF.

The chain links TRBV5-1 to TRBJ2-2, with TRBD1 identical over 9 bases. This CDR3 region has 17 residues. Unmatched junction bases numbered 12, after V lost 3 bases and J lost 6 bases. Germline loops: CDR1 SGHRS, CDR2 YFSETQ. CDR3 DNA sequence: TGCGCCAGCAGCTGGAGGCTCCCGGGACAGGGAGCCGGGGAGCTGTTTTTT. Translation gives CASSWRLPGQGAGELFF.

The rearrangement uses TRBV6-6 and TRBJ2-3, with D perhaps being TRBD1 or TRBD2 (5 bases each). With 11 bases removed from V and 3 bases from J, the gap between germline ends came to 21 bases. This CDR3 has 15 residues. Germline V gene lookup returns CDR1 MNHNY and CDR2 SVGAGI (reference sequence). This CDR3 reads CARHPFPGRTDTQYF. CDR3 bases: TGTGCCCGACACCCCTTTCCGGGACGGACAGATACGCAGTATTTT.